This is a list of T cell receptor beta chains from one sample in a study of blood T cell repertoires in COVID-19. Clones were sequenced by immunoSEQ multiplex PCR, and TCRdb holds only the in-frame ones, with some missing. The table records roughly 340,000 clones, over 75% of them present only once. The sample consisted of PBMCs or T cells enriched from blood (not recorded which). All receptors come from a man younger than 30 who had recovered from COVID-19. CDR3s include the opening cysteine and the closing phenylalanine or tryptophan. Fields, in order: V gene, D gene, J gene, clone size, CDR3 protein, CDR3 DNA. The D gene is left open where the match is weak. Clone size, where shown, is once, few, many, or a class for clones that have expanded.

>TRBV10-3|.|TRBJ2-5|.
CAIRGAAQETQYF
TGTGCCATCAGGGGGGCAGCCCAAGAGACCCAGTACTTC
>TRBV12-5|.|TRBJ2-1|.
CASGKDSYNEQFF
TGTGCTAGTGGCAAGGACTCTTACAATGAGCAGTTCTTC
>TRBV5-1|TRBD2|TRBJ2-2|.
CASSLRGGDTGELFF
TGCGCCAGCAGCTTGCGCGGGGGAGACACCGGGGAGCTGTTTTTT
>TRBV5-4|.|TRBJ2-5|.
CASSLEVFPMETQYF
TGTGCCAGCAGCTTAGAGGTCTTTCCAATGGAGACCCAGTACTTC
>TRBV9|TRBD1|TRBJ1-2|.
CASSVVDRAYYGYTF
TGTGCCAGCAGCGTAGTGGACAGGGCTTACTATGGCTACACCTTC
>TRBV24-1|TRBD1|TRBJ2-3|.
CATSDYQGALADTQYF
TGTGCCACCAGTGATTACCAGGGGGCCTTAGCAGATACGCAGTATTTT
>TRBV10-3|.|TRBJ1-5|.
CAISESAGQPQHF
TGTGCCATCAGTGAATCGGCGGGTCAGCCCCAGCATTTT
>TRBV18|.|TRBJ2-1|.
CASSPGEYNEQFF
TGTGCCAGCTCACCAGGGGAGTACAATGAGCAGTTCTTC
>TRBV10-1|.|TRBJ2-1|.
CASSPSLGLRNEQFF
TGCGCCAGCAGTCCTAGCCTGGGGTTACGCAATGAGCAGTTCTTC
>TRBV11-2|.|TRBJ2-5|once
CASSSISAGARKETQYF
TGTGCCAGCAGCTCCATTTCGGCGGGGGCCCGAAAAGAGACCCAGTACTTC
>TRBV6-2/TRBV6-3|TRBD2|TRBJ2-1|.
CASSYRGGSRGEQFF
TGTGCCAGCAGTTACCGGGGCGGGAGTAGGGGTGAGCAGTTCTTC
>TRBV5-1|.|TRBJ2-1|.
CASSSLRGSYNEQFF
TGCGCCAGCAGCTCCCTTCGCGGCTCCTACAATGAGCAGTTCTTC
>TRBV3-1/TRBV3-2|.|TRBJ1-1|.
CASSPPRLGIMNTEAFF
TGTGCCAGCAGCCCCCCAAGACTCGGAATTATGAACACTGAAGCTTTCTTT